The TCR beta chain described here comes from a study of identical twins. In its sample, this clonotype was seen many times. The germline gene is not matched at one end of the junction; a read error may be the cause. This CDR3 has 13 residues. TCRdb reprocessed the 5' RACE reads with MiXCR, giving one entry per CDR3 protein. The sample contains hundreds of thousands of distinct CDR3 sequences, approximately 7% of which appear only once. The same specimen was also included in a second study, on yellow fever vaccine responses in identical twins.

The sequence came from a woman aged 18-29 years in good health. Material: memory (CD45RO+) T cells sorted from blood. This chain connects TRBV12-3 or TRBV12-4 to TRBJ1-1; TRBD1 is a possible D gene (6 bases). CDR3 DNA sequence: TGTGCCAGCACCCTCCTCTGGGACACCGAAGCTTTCTTT. It translates to CASTLLWDTEAFF.